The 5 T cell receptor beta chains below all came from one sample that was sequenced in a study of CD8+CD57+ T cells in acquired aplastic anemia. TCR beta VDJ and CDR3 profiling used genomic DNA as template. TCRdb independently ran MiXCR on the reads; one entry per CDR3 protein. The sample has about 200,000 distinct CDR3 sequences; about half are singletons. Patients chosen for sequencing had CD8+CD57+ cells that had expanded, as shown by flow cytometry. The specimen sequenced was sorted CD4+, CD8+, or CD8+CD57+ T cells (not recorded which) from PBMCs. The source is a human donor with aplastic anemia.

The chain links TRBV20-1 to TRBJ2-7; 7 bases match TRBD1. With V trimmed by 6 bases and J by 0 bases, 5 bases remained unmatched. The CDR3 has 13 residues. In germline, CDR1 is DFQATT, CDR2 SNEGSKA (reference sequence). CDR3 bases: TGCAGTGCCCCGACAGGGAGCTCCTACGAGCAGTACTTC. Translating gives CSAPTGSSYEQYF.

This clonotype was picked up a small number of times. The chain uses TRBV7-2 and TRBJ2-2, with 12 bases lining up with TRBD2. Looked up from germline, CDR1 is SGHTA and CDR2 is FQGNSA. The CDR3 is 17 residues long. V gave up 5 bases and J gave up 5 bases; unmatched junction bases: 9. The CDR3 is CASSPKPGLAGTGELFF. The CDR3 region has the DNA TGTGCCAGCAGCCCCAAACCGGGACTAGCGGGTACCGGGGAGCTGTTTTTT.

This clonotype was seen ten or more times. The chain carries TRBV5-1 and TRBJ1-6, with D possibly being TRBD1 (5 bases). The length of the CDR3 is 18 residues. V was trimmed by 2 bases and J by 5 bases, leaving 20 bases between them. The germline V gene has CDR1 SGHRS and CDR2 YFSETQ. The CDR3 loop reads CASSFSGSWEGHNSPLHF. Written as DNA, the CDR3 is TGCGCCAGCAGCTTCAGCGGGAGTTGGGAGGGACATAATTCACCCCTCCACTTT.

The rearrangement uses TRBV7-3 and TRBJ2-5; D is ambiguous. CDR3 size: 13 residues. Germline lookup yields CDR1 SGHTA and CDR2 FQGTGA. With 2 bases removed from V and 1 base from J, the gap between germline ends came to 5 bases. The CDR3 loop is CASSLRTQETQYF. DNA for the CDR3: TGTGCCAGCAGCTTACGCACCCAAGAGACCCAGTACTTC. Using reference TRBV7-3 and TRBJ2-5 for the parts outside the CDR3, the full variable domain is GAGVSQTPSNKVTEKGKYVELRCDPISGHTALYWYRQSLGQGPEFLIYFQGTGAADDSGLPNDRFFAVRPEGSVSTLKIQRTERGDSAVYLCASSLRTQETQYFGPGTRLLVL.

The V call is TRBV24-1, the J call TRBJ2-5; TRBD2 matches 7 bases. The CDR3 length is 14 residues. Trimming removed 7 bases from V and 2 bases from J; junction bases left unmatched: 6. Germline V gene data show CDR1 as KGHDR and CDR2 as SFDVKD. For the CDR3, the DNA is TGTGCCACCAGCCCAACTAGCGATCAAGAGACCCAGTACTTC. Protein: CATSPTSDQETQYF.